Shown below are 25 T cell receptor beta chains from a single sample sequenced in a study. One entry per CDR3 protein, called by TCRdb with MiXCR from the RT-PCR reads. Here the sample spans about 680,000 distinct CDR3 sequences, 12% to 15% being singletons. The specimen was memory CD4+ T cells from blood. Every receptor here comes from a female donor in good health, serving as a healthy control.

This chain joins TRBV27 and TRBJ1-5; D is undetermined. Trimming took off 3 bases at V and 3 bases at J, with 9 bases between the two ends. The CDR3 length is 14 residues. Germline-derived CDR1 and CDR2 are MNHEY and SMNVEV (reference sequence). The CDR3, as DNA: TGTGCCAGCAGTTTGGCGAAGATCAATCAGCCCCAGCATTTT. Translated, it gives CASSLAKINQPQHF.

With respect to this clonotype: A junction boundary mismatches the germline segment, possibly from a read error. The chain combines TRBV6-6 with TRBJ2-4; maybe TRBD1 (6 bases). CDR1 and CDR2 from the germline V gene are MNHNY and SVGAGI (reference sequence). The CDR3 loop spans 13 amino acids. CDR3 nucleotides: TGTGCCAGCAGTTACGACCAGGGGAACATTCAGTGCTTC. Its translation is CASSYDQGNIQCF.

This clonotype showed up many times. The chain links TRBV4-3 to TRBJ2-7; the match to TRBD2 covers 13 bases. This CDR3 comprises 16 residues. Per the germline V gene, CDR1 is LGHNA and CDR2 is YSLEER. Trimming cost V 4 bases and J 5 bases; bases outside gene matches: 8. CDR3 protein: CASSPGLAGDRNEQYF. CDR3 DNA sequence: TGCGCCAGCAGCCCCGGACTAGCGGGAGATAGGAACGAGCAGTACTTC.

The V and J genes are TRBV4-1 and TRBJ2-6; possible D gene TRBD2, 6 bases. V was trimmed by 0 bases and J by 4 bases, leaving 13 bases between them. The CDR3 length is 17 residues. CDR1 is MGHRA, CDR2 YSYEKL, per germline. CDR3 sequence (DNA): TGCGCCAGCAGCCAAGATTCCGACGCGGGAGGGGCCAACGTCCTGACTTTC. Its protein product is CASSQDSDAGGANVLTF.

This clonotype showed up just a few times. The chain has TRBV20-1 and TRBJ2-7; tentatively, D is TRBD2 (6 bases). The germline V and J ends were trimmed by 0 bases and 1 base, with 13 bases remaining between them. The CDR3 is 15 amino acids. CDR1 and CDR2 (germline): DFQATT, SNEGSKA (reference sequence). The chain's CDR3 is CSARDSGVQSYEQYF. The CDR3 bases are TGCAGTGCTAGAGATAGCGGAGTTCAATCCTACGAGCAGTACTTC.

The DNA for the CDR3 is TGCAGCGTTGTAGAAGGGGGCCTAGGGAAACTGTTTTTT. Translating gives CSVVEGGLGKLFF. The rearrangement links TRBV29-1 to TRBJ1-4; TRBD1 aligns across 7 bases. The J segment lost 11 bases and the V segment lost 4 bases, leaving 10 bases of the junction unmatched. Germline V CDR1 and CDR2: SQVTM, ANQGSEA. The CDR3 consists of 13 residues.

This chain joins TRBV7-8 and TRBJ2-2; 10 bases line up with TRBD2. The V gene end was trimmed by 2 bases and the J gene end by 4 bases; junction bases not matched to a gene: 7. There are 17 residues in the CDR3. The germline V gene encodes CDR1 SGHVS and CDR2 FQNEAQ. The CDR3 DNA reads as TGTGCCAGCAGCTTACTACGCCTAGCGGGAGCCACCGGGGAGCTGTTTTTT. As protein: CASSLLRLAGATGELFF.

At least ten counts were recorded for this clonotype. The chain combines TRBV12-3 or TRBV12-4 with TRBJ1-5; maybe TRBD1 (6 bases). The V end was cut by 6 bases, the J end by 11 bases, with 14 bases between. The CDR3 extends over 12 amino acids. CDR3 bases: TGTGCCAGCAGCTCCGAGGACAGTACCCAGCATTTT. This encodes CASSSEDSTQHF.

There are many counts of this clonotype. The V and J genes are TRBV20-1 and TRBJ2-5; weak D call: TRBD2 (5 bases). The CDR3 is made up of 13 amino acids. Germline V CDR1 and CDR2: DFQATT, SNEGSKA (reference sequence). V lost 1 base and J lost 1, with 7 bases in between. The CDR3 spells CSARASPQETQYF. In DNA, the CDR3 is TGCAGTGCTAGAGCTAGCCCCCAAGAGACCCAGTACTTC.

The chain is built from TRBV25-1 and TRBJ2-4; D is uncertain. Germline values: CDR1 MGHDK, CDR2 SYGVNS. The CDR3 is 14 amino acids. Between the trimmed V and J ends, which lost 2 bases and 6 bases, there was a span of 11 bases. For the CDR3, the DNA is TGTGCCAGCAGTGAAGACCTGCGGACAAACATTCAGTACTTC. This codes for CASSEDLRTNIQYF.

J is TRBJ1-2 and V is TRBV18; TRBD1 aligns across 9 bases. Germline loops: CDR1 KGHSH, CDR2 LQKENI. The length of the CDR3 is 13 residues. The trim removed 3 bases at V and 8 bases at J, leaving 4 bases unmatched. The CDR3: CASSPRDREGYTF. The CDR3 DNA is TGTGCCAGCTCACCCAGGGACAGGGAGGGCTACACCTTC. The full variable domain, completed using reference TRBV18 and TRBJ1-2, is NAGVMQNPRHLVRRRGQEARLRCSPMKGHSHVYWYRQLPEEGLKFMVYLQKENIIDESGMPKERFSAEFPKEGPSILRIQQVVRGDSAAYFCASSPRDREGYTFGSGTRLTVV.

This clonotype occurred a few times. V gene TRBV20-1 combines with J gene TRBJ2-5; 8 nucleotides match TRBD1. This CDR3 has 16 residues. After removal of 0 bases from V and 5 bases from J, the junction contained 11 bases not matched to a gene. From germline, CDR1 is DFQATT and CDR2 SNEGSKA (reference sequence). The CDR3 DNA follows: TGCAGTGCTAGAGAGGGCAGGACAGGGCGGCTTGAGACCCAGTACTTC. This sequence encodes CSAREGRTGRLETQYF.

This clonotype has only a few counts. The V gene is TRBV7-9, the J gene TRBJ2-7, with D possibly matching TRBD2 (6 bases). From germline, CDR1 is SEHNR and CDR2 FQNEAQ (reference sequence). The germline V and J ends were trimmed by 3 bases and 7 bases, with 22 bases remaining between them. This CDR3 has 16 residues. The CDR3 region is CASSLLPWDSTGEQYF. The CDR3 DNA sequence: TGTGCCAGCAGCTTGCTCCCCTGGGACTCCACGGGAGAGCAGTACTTC.

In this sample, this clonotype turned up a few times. CDR3 loop: CSAKDRGYGYTF. The CDR3 region has the DNA TGCAGTGCGAAGGATAGGGGCTATGGCTACACCTTC. J is TRBJ1-2 and V is TRBV20-1; the D gene is possibly TRBD1 (5 bases). Trimming removed 6 bases at V and 4 bases at J, with 12 bases between. This CDR3 comprises 12 residues. Germline values: CDR1 DFQATT, CDR2 SNEGSKA (reference sequence).

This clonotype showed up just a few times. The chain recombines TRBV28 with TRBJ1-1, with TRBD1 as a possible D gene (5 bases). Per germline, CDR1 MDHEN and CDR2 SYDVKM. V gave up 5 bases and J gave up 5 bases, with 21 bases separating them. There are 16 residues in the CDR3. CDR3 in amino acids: CASSPSEGLGGTEAFF. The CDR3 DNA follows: TGTGCCAGCAGTCCCTCTGAAGGCCTTGGGGGGACTGAAGCTTTCTTT.

CDR3 region: CASTQTRQGGTGELFF. The CDR3 DNA sequence: TGTGCCAGCACCCAAACCCGGCAGGGCGGAACCGGGGAGCTGTTTTTT. The chain has TRBV28 and TRBJ2-2, with D possibly being TRBD1 (5 bases). V lost 7 bases and J 5 bases, leaving 20 bases between the germline ends. CDR1 is MDHEN and CDR2 is SYDVKM in the germline V gene. This CDR3 region has 16 residues.

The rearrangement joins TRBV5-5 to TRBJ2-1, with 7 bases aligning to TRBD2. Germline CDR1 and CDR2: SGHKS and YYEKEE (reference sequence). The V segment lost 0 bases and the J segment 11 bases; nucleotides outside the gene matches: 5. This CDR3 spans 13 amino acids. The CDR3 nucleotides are TGTGCCAGCAGCTTGGGGGGGGGAGGTCAGCAGTTCTTC. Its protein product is CASSLGGGGQQFF.

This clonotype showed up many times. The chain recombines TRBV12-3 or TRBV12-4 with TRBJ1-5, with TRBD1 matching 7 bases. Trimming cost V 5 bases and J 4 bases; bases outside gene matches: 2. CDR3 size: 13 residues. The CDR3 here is CASSPTGNQPQHF. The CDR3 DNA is TGTGCCAGCAGTCCGACAGGGAATCAGCCCCAGCATTTT.

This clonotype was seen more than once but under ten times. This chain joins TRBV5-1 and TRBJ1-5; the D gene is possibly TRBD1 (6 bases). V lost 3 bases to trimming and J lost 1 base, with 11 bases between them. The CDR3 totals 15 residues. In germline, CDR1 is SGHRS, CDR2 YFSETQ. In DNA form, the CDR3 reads TGCGCCAGCAGCTGGGGGGCTGGGAGCAATCAGCCCCAGCATTTT. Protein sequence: CASSWGAGSNQPQHF. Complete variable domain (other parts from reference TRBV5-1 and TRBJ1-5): KAGVTQTPRYLIKTRGQQVTLSCSPISGHRSVSWYQQTPGQGLQFLFEYFSETQRNKGNFPGRFSGRQFSNSRSEMNVSTLELGDSALYLCASSWGAGSNQPQHFGDGTRLSIL.

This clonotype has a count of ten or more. The CDR3 region has the DNA TGCAGTGCTAGAGATCAGACAGGGGGCTATGGCTACACCTTC. Protein sequence: CSARDQTGGYGYTF. This chain uses TRBV20-1 with TRBJ1-2; 9 bases fit TRBD1. Per the germline V gene, CDR1 is DFQATT and CDR2 is SNEGSKA (reference sequence). This CDR3 spans 14 amino acids. V gave up 0 bases and J gave up 4 bases; unmatched junction bases: 3.

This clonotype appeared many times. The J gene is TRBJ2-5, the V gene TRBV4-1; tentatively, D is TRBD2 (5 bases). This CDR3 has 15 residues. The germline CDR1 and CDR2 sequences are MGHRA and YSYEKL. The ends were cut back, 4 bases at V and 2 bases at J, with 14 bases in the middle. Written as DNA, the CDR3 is TGCGCCAGCAGCCCGGATCCCGGCGGGCAAGAGACCCAGTACTTC. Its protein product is CASSPDPGGQETQYF.

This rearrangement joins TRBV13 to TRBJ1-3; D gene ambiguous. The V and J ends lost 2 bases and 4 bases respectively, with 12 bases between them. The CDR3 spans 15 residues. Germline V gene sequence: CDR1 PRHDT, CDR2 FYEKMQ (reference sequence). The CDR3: CASSLRPGEGNTIYF. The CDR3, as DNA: TGTGCCAGCAGCTTAAGGCCCGGTGAGGGAAACACCATATATTTT.

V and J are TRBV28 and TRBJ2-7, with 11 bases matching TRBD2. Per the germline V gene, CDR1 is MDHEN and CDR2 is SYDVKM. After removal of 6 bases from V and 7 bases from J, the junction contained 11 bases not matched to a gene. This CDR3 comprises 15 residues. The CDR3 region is CASRSSGRIPGEQYF. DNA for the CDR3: TGTGCCAGCAGATCTAGCGGGAGGATTCCGGGAGAGCAGTACTTC.

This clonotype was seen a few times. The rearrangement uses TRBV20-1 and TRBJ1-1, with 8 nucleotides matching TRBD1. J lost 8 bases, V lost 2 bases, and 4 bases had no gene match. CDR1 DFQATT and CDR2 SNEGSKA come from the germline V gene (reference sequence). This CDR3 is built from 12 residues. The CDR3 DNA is TGCAGTGCTAGACAGGGGGCGTGGGAAGCTTTCTTT. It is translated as CSARQGAWEAFF.

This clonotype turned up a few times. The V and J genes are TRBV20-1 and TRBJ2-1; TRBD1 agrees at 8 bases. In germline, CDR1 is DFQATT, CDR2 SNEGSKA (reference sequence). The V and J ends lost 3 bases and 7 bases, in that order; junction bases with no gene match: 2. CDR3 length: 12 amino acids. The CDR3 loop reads CSASRTGNEQFF. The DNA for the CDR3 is TGCAGTGCTAGCAGGACAGGGAATGAGCAGTTCTTC.